This T cell receptor (beta chain) originates from a study of cytomegalovirus exposure and HLA in healthy donors. Study-level points and caveats: Specific recognition of CMV antigens was confirmed in vitro for a few chains (all CMV-associated). Published work reported that the classifier diagnosed cytomegalovirus status with high specificity and sensitivity. Cytomegalovirus association was listed for approximately 160 TCR beta chains.

Assay used: immunoSEQ multiplex PCR; TCRdb lists only in-frame clones, some missing. The table lists about 74,000 clones, 94% of them singletons, with roughly 1.4% in the top ten. Germline CDR1 MDHEN, CDR2 SYDVKM. After removal of 3 bases from V and 7 bases from J, the junction contained 13 bases not matched to a gene. The CDR3 extends over 16 amino acids. Comments on this clone: Its antigen remains unknown.

The specimen was PBMCs. The clonotype comes from a man younger than 35 in good health and CMV-seropositive. The gene calls are TRBV28 and TRBJ2-7; 9 nucleotides line up with TRBD2. The CDR3 region has the DNA TGTGCCAGCAGTTTGGAATTAGCGGGAGTAAAACGGGAGCAGTACTTC. It encodes CASSLELAGVKREQYF.